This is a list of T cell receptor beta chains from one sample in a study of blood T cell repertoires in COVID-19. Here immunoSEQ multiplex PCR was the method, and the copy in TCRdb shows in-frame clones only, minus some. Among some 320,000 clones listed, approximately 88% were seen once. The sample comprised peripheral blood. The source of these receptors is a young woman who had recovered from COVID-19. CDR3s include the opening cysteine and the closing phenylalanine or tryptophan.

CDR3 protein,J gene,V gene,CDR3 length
CASSGSGQPTTGAFF,TRBJ1-1,TRBV5-1,15
CASSYPQGYIQYF,TRBJ2-4,TRBV6-2/TRBV6-3,13
CASSLIVVSYNEQFF,TRBJ2-1,TRBV28,15
CASSPARRDLNNEQFF,TRBJ2-1,TRBV5-4,16
CASSIFGRANTEAFF,TRBJ1-1,TRBV19,15
CASSVREGTEAFF,TRBJ1-1,TRBV2,13
CASSLVPEGNSPLHF,TRBJ1-6,TRBV5-1,15
CASRAAGERREQYF,TRBJ2-7,TRBV6-5,14
CASSLERQRGGSYNEQFF,TRBJ2-1,TRBV11-2,18
CASSQGGRGRNEKLFF,TRBJ1-4,TRBV4-3,16
CASNSGRGTTGELFF,TRBJ2-2,TRBV7-3,15
CASSLTQGQTQHF,TRBJ1-5,TRBV6-2/TRBV6-3,13
CSVPFLAIDTQYF,TRBJ2-3,TRBV29-1,13
CASSEFGTNEQFF,TRBJ2-1,TRBV25-1,13
CASSYDRTSLSQPQHF,TRBJ1-5,TRBV6-5,16